Sequencing of this TCR beta chain was carried out in a study of PD-1 blockade in classical Hodgkin lymphoma. Study-wide points: At baseline, newly diagnosed patients reportedly showed less TCR diversity than healthy donors.

Profiled with immunoSEQ multiplex PCR; TCRdb holds only in-frame clones, not every one. The sample yields about 94,000 clones, roughly 91% seen once. The time point here: cycle 4 day 1 (C4D1), after 6 weeks of nivolumab. Every patient relapsed after autologous stem cell transplantation, and brentuximab vedotin exposure varied. On this clone: The antigen is not known.

There are 15 residues in the CDR3. Looked up from germline, CDR1 is GTSNPN and CDR2 is SVGIG (reference sequence). V lost 7 bases and J lost 0, with 18 bases in between. This chain uses TRBV30 with TRBJ1-1; TRBD1 is a possible D gene (6 bases). The sequences come from peripheral blood mononuclear cells (PBMCs), collected before the fourth cycle of nivolumab. The sequence derives from a human donor with classical Hodgkin lymphoma. CDR3 amino acids: CALLSDSFMNTEAFF. For the CDR3, the DNA is TGTGCCTTACTTTCGGACAGCTTTATGAACACTGAAGCTTTCTTT.